Presented here are 9 T cell receptor beta chains from one specimen sequenced in a study of T-cell reconstitution after alpha-beta-depleted transplantation in children. The authors prepared the TCRbeta library with unique molecular identifiers. Via MiXCR, TCRdb re-called the PCR reads, giving one row per CDR3 protein. The sample shows 250,000 to 350,000 distinct CDR3 sequences, around 25% of them seen only once. This material consisted of PBMCs, mostly from graft donor cells, taken 180 days after TCRalphabeta/CD19-depleted stem cell transplant. The receptor set was obtained from a male patient younger than 18 who had a stem cell transplant for acute lymphoblastic leukemia, so the T cells may come from the graft donor.

This clonotype was detected only a few times. The chain uses TRBV5-1 and TRBJ2-1; 11 bases are a match to TRBD2. J lost 5 bases, V lost 2 bases, and 6 bases had no gene match. Germline V gene lookup returns CDR1 SGHRS and CDR2 YFSETQ. There are 16 residues in the CDR3. The CDR3 reads CASSLPGLADHNEQFF. CDR3 bases: TGCGCCAGCAGCTTACCGGGACTAGCGGACCACAATGAGCAGTTCTTC.

The chain combines TRBV12-3 or TRBV12-4 with TRBJ1-6; a weak D match, TRBD1 (5 bases). This CDR3 spans 11 amino acids. V shed 8 bases and J shed 14 bases, with 13 bases lying between them. Written as DNA, the CDR3 is TGTGCCAGCTCCAGCCGGGGGACCCTCCACTTT. Amino acid sequence: CASSSRGTLHF.

The chain links TRBV24-1 to TRBJ2-2; 9 positions agree with TRBD1. V lost 5 bases and J lost 6; bases outside the gene matches: 12. The CDR3 contains 17 residues. Germline assignment: CDR1 KGHDR and CDR2 SFDVKD. For the CDR3, the DNA is TGTGCCACCAGTGTGGGGACAGGGACTCCGACCCCCGGGGAGCTGTTTTTT. This translates into CATSVGTGTPTPGELFF.

The table lists this clonotype with a few counts. V usage is TRBV5-6 and J usage is TRBJ2-1, with D hard to call. The CDR3 length is 13 residues. Germline V CDR1 and CDR2: SGHDT, YYEEEE. Trimming stripped 2 bases from V and 4 bases from J, with 7 bases between. The CDR3 DNA is TGTGCCAGCAGCTTCTCCCTATACAATGAGCAGTTCTTC. Its protein product is CASSFSLYNEQFF.

This clonotype appeared a few times. V gene TRBV5-1 combines with J gene TRBJ2-7; TRBD2 matches 16 bases. V was pared by 0 bases and J by 6 bases, with 9 bases of the junction left unmatched. The CDR3 extends over 18 amino acids. CDR1 and CDR2 from the germline V gene are SGHRS and YFSETQ. CDR3 nucleotides: TGCGCCAGCAGCTTGGATTCGGGACTAGCGGGAGGGCCACGCGAGCAGTACTTC. It specifies CASSLDSGLAGGPREQYF.

A few counts support this clonotype. V usage is TRBV28 and J usage is TRBJ2-3; 12 bases align to TRBD2. After removal of 7 bases from V and 1 base from J, the junction contained 12 bases not matched to a gene. This CDR3 spans 18 amino acids. Germline V lookup: CDR1 MDHEN, CDR2 SYDVKM. The CDR3 protein is CASTFGLAGHSRTDTQYF. The CDR3 nucleotides read TGTGCCAGCACCTTCGGACTAGCGGGACATAGTCGCACAGATACGCAGTATTTT.

The chain is built from TRBV29-1 and TRBJ2-5, with D perhaps matching TRBD2 (6 bases). This CDR3 is built from 14 residues. With 6 bases removed from V and 2 bases from J, the gap between germline ends came to 16 bases. Looked up from germline, CDR1 is SQVTM and CDR2 is ANQGSEA. The CDR3 loop reads CSVGGVGLQETQYF. The CDR3 DNA reads TGCAGCGTGGGGGGAGTAGGGCTACAAGAGACCCAGTACTTC. Complete variable domain (other parts from reference TRBV29-1 and TRBJ2-5): SAVISQKPSRDICQRGTSLTIQCQVDSQVTMMFWYRQQPGQSLTLIATANQGSEATYESGFVIDKFPISRPNLTFSTLTVSNMSPEDSSIYLCSVGGVGLQETQYFGPGTRLLVL.

The CDR3: CASSPPDSAYEQYF. Here the CDR3 DNA reads TGTGCCAGCAGCCCCCCCGACTCAGCCTACGAGCAGTACTTC. The V call is TRBV3-1, the J call TRBJ2-7, with D hard to call. The CDR3 has 14 amino acids. The V end lost 4 bases, the J end lost 2 bases, and 12 bases lay between the germline ends. Germline V gene sequence: CDR1 LGHDT, CDR2 YNNKEL (reference sequence).

The CDR3 protein is CASSPVLARNTGELFF. The CDR3 DNA follows: TGTGCCAGCAGCCCCGTACTAGCGCGGAACACCGGGGAGCTGTTTTTT. The chain uses TRBV7-9 and TRBJ2-2; 7 bases line up with TRBD2. The CDR3 spans 16 residues. V was clipped by 5 bases and J by 1 base; unmatched bases: 7. In germline, CDR1 is SEHNR, CDR2 FQNEAQ (reference sequence).